One sample yielded the 13 T cell receptor beta chains listed below, sequenced in a study of OX40 agonist ivuxolimab in advanced cancers. Sequenced by immunoSEQ multiplex PCR; TCRdb stores in-frame clones only, minus some. The sample carries about 93,000 clones, just over 90% recorded once. The sequenced sample was CD4+ or CD8+ T cells sorted from blood, obtained in a trial of the OX40 agonist ivuxolimab. These receptors originate from an adult with an advanced solid tumor such as melanoma, head and neck, liver or kidney cancer.

This chain uses TRBV6-1 with TRBJ2-2, with D perhaps being TRBD1 or TRBD2 (5 bases each). Trimming stripped 8 bases from V and 2 bases from J, with 9 bases between. The CDR3 loop spans 13 amino acids. Germline assignment: CDR1 MNHNS and CDR2 SASEGT. This chain's CDR3 is CASSGTNTGELFF. CDR3 nucleotides: TGTGCCAGCTCCGGGACCAACACCGGGGAGCTGTTTTTT.

The rearrangement links TRBV5-1 to TRBJ2-1, with 12 bases that match TRBD2. V gave up 4 bases and J gave up 11 bases; unmatched junction bases: 7. CDR3 size: 14 residues. CDR1 SGHRS and CDR2 YFSETQ come from the germline V gene. The CDR3 DNA sequence: TGCGCCAGCAGCCCCGGACTAGCGGGGAATCAGCAGTTCTTC. Amino acids: CASSPGLAGNQQFF.

The rearrangement uses TRBV5-1 and TRBJ2-5; 7 bases match TRBD1. V lost 2 bases to trimming and J lost 5 bases; unmatched junction nucleotides: 9. From germline, CDR1 is SGHRS and CDR2 YFSETQ. The CDR3 runs 15 residues. Written as DNA, the CDR3 is TGCGCCAGCAGCTTACAGACAGGGTCTGCGGAGACCCAGTACTTC. Translation gives CASSLQTGSAETQYF.

This chain links TRBV2 with TRBJ1-4; 8 nucleotides align to TRBD1. Germline V lookup: CDR1 SNHLY, CDR2 FYNNEI. The CDR3 contains 15 residues. J lost 3 bases, V lost 8 bases, and 8 bases had no gene match. The CDR3 loop reads CASLRPGQANEKLFF. For the CDR3, the DNA is TGTGCCAGCCTCCGACCGGGACAGGCTAATGAAAAACTGTTTTTT.

This clone was observed a single time. This sequence joins TRBV6-1 and TRBJ2-7; no reliable D call. Germline loops: CDR1 MNHNS, CDR2 SASEGT. CDR3 length equals 15 residues. The V end was cut by 3 bases, the J end by 4 bases, with 16 bases between. The CDR3 nucleotides read TGTGCCAGCAGTGACCGGGTCAGCCCGGAATACGAGCAGTACTTC. Amino acids: CASSDRVSPEYEQYF.

The chain couples TRBV5-1 to TRBJ2-2, with a tentative D call TRBD2 (6 bases). The germline V and J ends were trimmed by 4 bases and 5 bases, with 15 bases remaining between them. The CDR3 is 15 amino acids. Per the germline V gene, CDR1 is SGHRS and CDR2 is YFSETQ. The CDR3 DNA reads TGCGCCAGCAGCAAACAGACCGGGGGAACCGGGGAGCTGTTTTTT. It is translated as CASSKQTGGTGELFF. Variable domain in full (rest from reference TRBV5-1 and TRBJ2-2): KAGVTQTPRYLIKTRGQQVTLSCSPISGHRSVSWYQQTPGQGLQFLFEYFSETQRNKGNFPGRFSGRQFSNSRSEMNVSTLELGDSALYLCASSKQTGGTGELFFGEGSRLTVL.

The chain recombines TRBV19 with TRBJ2-7, with TRBD1 identical over 8 bases. CDR3 size: 14 residues. V shed 4 bases, J shed 1 base, and the junction held 3 bases outside the gene matches. Germline V CDR1 and CDR2: LNHDA, SQIVND (reference sequence). CDR3 in DNA: TGTGCCAGTAGTAGGAGGACAGGGTCCTACGAGCAGTACTTC. It encodes CASSRRTGSYEQYF. Combining the CDR3 with reference TRBV19 and TRBJ2-7 gives the whole variable domain DGGITQSPKYLFRKEGQNVTLSCEQNLNHDAMYWYRQDPGQGLRLIYYSQIVNDFQKGDIAEGYSVSREKKESFPLTVTSAQKNPTAFYLCASSRRTGSYEQYFGPGTRLTVT.

This clone was counted between two and nine times. The chain joins TRBV10-1 to TRBJ1-1; 7 bases are shared with TRBD1. The CDR3 consists of 14 residues. The germline V gene encodes CDR1 WNHNN and CDR2 SYGVQD (reference sequence). With 6 bases clipped from V and 1 base from J, the junction kept 5 bases outside the gene matches. DNA of the CDR3: TGCGCCAGCAGGGCCGGGACAGCGAACACTGAAGCTTTCTTT. Amino acids: CASRAGTANTEAFF.

The chain links TRBV7-2 to TRBJ1-2, with 8 bases fitting TRBD1. The CDR3 loop spans 14 amino acids. V was clipped by 2 bases and J by 5 bases; unmatched bases: 4. Germline loops: CDR1 SGHTA, CDR2 FQGNSA. The chain's CDR3 is CASSLTTGAYGYTF. CDR3 nucleotide sequence: TGTGCCAGCAGCTTAACGACAGGGGCTTATGGCTACACCTTC.

The genes are TRBV6-1 and TRBJ2-5, with D unresolved. CDR1 is MNHNS and CDR2 is SASEGT in the germline V gene. V lost 0 bases to trimming and J lost 1 base, with 6 bases between them. The CDR3 is 14 amino acids. The CDR3 DNA sequence: TGTGCCAGCAGTGAAGCGACTCGCCAAGAGACCCAGTACTTC. It yields the protein CASSEATRQETQYF.

This chain joins TRBV19 and TRBJ2-2; 7 bases fit TRBD2. CDR3 length: 14 residues. V dropped 4 bases and J dropped 6; count of bases not matched to a gene: 5. CDR1 is LNHDA, CDR2 SQIVND, per germline (reference sequence). CDR3 residues: CASSTSAGAGELFF. The CDR3, as DNA: TGTGCCAGTAGTACTAGCGCGGGGGCCGGGGAGCTGTTTTTT.

This clone showed up just a few times. V is TRBV6-1 and J is TRBJ1-5; D uncertain. The CDR3 totals 15 residues. Trimming pared 2 bases from V and 0 bases from J, leaving 8 bases between. Per germline, CDR1 MNHNS and CDR2 SASEGT. The CDR3 region is CASSELTNSNQPQHF. The CDR3 nucleotides are TGTGCCAGCAGTGAATTGACTAATAGCAATCAGCCCCAGCATTTT.

The V call is TRBV5-8, the J call TRBJ2-3, with 12 bases that match TRBD2. V dropped 0 bases and J dropped 2; count of bases not matched to a gene: 1. Germline assignment: CDR1 SGHTS and CDR2 YDEGEE. This CDR3 is built from 16 residues. For the CDR3, the DNA is TGTGCCAGCAGCTTGGGACTAGCGGGGGTCACAGATACGCAGTATTTT. Translation: CASSLGLAGVTDTQYF. Full variable domain (missing parts from reference TRBV5-8 and TRBJ2-3): EAGVTQSPTHLIKTRGQQATLRCSPISGHTSVYWYQQALGLGLQFLLWYDEGEERNRGNFPPRFSGRQFPNYSSELNVNALELEDSALYLCASSLGLAGVTDTQYFGPGTRLTVL.